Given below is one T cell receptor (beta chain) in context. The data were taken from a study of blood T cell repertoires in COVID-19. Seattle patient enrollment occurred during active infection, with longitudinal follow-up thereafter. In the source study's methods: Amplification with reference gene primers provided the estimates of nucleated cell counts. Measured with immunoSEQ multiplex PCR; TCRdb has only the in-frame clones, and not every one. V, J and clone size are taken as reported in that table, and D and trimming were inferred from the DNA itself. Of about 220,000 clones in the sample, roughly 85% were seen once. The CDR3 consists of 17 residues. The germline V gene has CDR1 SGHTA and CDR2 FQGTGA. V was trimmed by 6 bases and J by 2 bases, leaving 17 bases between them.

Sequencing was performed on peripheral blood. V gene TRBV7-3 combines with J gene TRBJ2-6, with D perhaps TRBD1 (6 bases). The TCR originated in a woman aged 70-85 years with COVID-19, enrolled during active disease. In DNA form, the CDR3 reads TGTGCCAGCAGTAAAACAGGGCTACCTACTGGGGCCAACGTCCTGACTTTC. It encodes CASSKTGLPTGANVLTF.